These T cell receptor beta chains were read from a single sample in a study of blood T cell repertoires in COVID-19. Measured with immunoSEQ multiplex PCR; TCRdb has only the in-frame clones, and not every one. The sample comprises about 170,000 clones, roughly four fifths of which are singletons, and under 8.5% rests with the top ten. The specimen sequenced was peripheral blood. The origin of the receptors is a man aged 35 to 55 who had recovered from COVID-19. The CDR3 runs from the conserved cysteine through the conserved F or W. A D gene is named only where the DNA matches it firmly. Only some rows state a clone size, as once, few, many or a class for expanded clones.

size,J,D,V,CDR3,DNA
-,TRBJ2-1,TRBD2,TRBV7-2,CASSFPTSGRASLNEQFF,TGTGCCAGCAGCTTCCCGACTAGCGGGAGGGCTAGTCTGAATGAGCAGTTCTTC
-,TRBJ2-2,TRBD2,TRBV4-3,CASSQDMSGRGAGELFF,TGCGCCAGCAGCCAAGATATGAGCGGGAGGGGGGCCGGGGAGCTGTTTTTT
few,TRBJ2-7,-,TRBV30,CAWSRGFYEQYF,TGTGCCTGGAGTCGGGGGTTCTACGAGCAGTACTTC
-,TRBJ1-6,TRBD1,TRBV30,CAWSADRVPGNSPLHF,TGTGCCTGGAGTGCCGACAGGGTTCCGGGCAATTCACCCCTCCACTTT
few,TRBJ1-4,-,TRBV20-1,CGVANEKLFF,TGTGGAGTGGCTAATGAAAAACTGTTTTTT
-,TRBJ1-4,-,TRBV28,CASSLGGRNEKLFF,TGTGCCAGCAGTCTCGGTGGGAGGAATGAAAAACTGTTTTTT
-,TRBJ2-7,-,TRBV25-1,CASSSLVASEQYF,TGTGCCAGCAGCTCTCTCGTGGCCAGCGAGCAGTACTTC
once,TRBJ2-5,-,TRBV7-8,CASTLWGRGRETQYF,TGTGCCAGCACCCTATGGGGCAGGGGGAGGGAGACCCAGTACTTC
-,TRBJ2-1,TRBD2,TRBV6-5,CASTSGSRDNEQFF,TGTGCCAGCACGAGCGGGAGCCGGGACAATGAGCAGTTCTTC
-,TRBJ1-3,TRBD1,TRBV7-2,CASSGTGEGNTIYF,TGTGCCAGCAGCGGAACAGGGGAAGGAAACACCATATATTTT
-,TRBJ2-5,TRBD1,TRBV6-1,CASSEAPGGERTQYF,TGTGCCAGCAGTGAAGCACCAGGGGGCGAGAGGACCCAGTACTTC
-,TRBJ2-7,-,TRBV11-1,CASSLEQDSYEQYF,TGTGCCAGCAGCTTAGAACAGGACAGCTACGAGCAGTACTTC
-,TRBJ1-1,-,TRBV5-1,CASSLPAGHTEAFF,TGCGCCAGCAGCTTACCGGCGGGGCACACTGAAGCTTTCTTT
-,TRBJ2-7,TRBD2,TRBV3-1/TRBV3-2,CASSQEYGSGRLGREQYF,TGTGCCAGCAGCCAAGAGTATGGGAGCGGGAGGTTGGGGCGGGAGCAGTACTTC
-,TRBJ2-2,-,TRBV7-6,CASSPNSPQSVRTNTGELFF,TGTGCCAGCAGCCCAAACTCCCCACAGAGTGTACGGACGAACACCGGGGAGCTGTTTTTT
-,TRBJ1-1,-,TRBV3-1/TRBV3-2,CASSLTPSKAFF,TGTGCCAGCAGCCTGACACCCTCGAAGGCTTTCTTT
-,TRBJ2-7,-,TRBV6-5,CASSAQGRSYEQYF,TGTGCCAGCAGCGCCCAGGGGCGCTCCTACGAGCAGTACTTC
-,TRBJ2-2,TRBD1,TRBV5-1,CASSYRTGETGELFF,TGCGCCAGCAGCTATCGGACAGGAGAGACCGGGGAGCTGTTTTTT
few,TRBJ2-5,TRBD1,TRBV10-3,CAIRRDRGETQYF,TGTGCCATCAGAAGGGACAGAGGGGAGACCCAGTACTTC
-,TRBJ2-2,-,TRBV5-4,CASSAKSQATGELFF,TGTGCCAGCAGCGCGAAATCTCAGGCAACCGGGGAGCTGTTTTTT
once,TRBJ2-1,TRBD1,TRBV11-3,CASSPKDRGYEQFF,TGTGCCAGCAGCCCGAAAGACAGGGGATATGAGCAGTTCTTC
-,TRBJ1-4,-,TRBV5-5,CASSFDTLRANEKLFF,TGTGCCAGCAGCTTTGACACCCTCAGGGCTAATGAAAAACTGTTTTTT
-,TRBJ1-4,-,TRBV4-2,CASSQEGSNEKLFF,TGTGCCAGCAGCCAAGAGGGGAGTAATGAAAAACTGTTTTTT
-,TRBJ1-2,-,TRBV20-1,CSASVGGGGGYTF,TGCAGTGCTAGTGTAGGCGGCGGAGGGGGCTACACCTTC
-,TRBJ2-1,TRBD1,TRBV18,CASSRDRANEQFF,TGTGCCAGCTCACGGGACAGGGCTAATGAGCAGTTCTTC
-,TRBJ2-7,-,TRBV6-6,CASSSLRGGFYEQYF,TGTGCCAGCAGTTCCCTCAGGGGCGGATTCTACGAGCAGTACTTC
-,TRBJ2-3,-,TRBV6-1,CASSETEADTQYF,TGTGCCAGCAGTGAGACAGAGGCAGATACGCAGTATTTT
once,TRBJ2-7,-,TRBV6-6,CASSYDRQYEQYF,TGTGCCAGCAGTTACGACAGGCAATACGAGCAGTACTTC
-,TRBJ2-1,-,TRBV28,CASSQGGTLNEQFF,TGTGCCAGCAGCCAGGGCGGGACCCTCAATGAGCAGTTCTTC
-,TRBJ2-7,TRBD1,TRBV5-4,CASSDKTGGGEQYF,TGTGCCAGCAGCGATAAAACAGGGGGCGGCGAGCAGTACTTC
-,TRBJ2-3,-,TRBV7-6,CASSLAGLYVDTQYF,TGTGCCAGCAGCTTAGCGGGGCTTTACGTCGATACGCAGTATTTT
-,TRBJ2-3,-,TRBV28,CASSLSGVGDTQYF,TGTGCCAGCAGTTTATCCGGGGTGGGAGATACGCAGTATTTT
once,TRBJ2-2,TRBD2,TRBV4-3,CASSQDEVAGWTGELFF,TGCGCCAGCAGCCAAGATGAGGTAGCGGGATGGACCGGGGAGCTGTTTTTT
-,TRBJ2-1,TRBD2,TRBV2,CASSDRTSGSGEQFF,TGTGCCAGCAGTGACAGGACTAGCGGGAGCGGTGAGCAGTTCTTC
-,TRBJ2-3,TRBD1,TRBV9,CASSLDRGTDTQYF,TGTGCCAGCAGCCTCGACAGGGGAACAGATACGCAGTATTTT
-,TRBJ1-1,TRBD1,TRBV30,CAWSQGGTEAFF,TGTGCCTGGAGTCAGGGGGGCACTGAAGCTTTCTTT
-,TRBJ2-7,TRBD1,TRBV11-3,CASRGQGNEQYF,TGTGCCAGCAGGGGACAGGGGAACGAGCAGTACTTC
-,TRBJ2-2,-,TRBV18,CASSPYGSGELFF,TGTGCCAGCTCACCATACGGGTCCGGGGAGCTGTTTTTT
-,TRBJ2-1,TRBD2,TRBV6-5,CASSFVAGGPSEQFF,TGTGCCAGCAGTTTCGTAGCGGGAGGGCCGAGTGAGCAGTTCTTC
once,TRBJ2-1,-,TRBV18,CASSPGWGRRDEQFF,TGTGCCAGCTCACCCGGGTGGGGGCGCAGGGATGAGCAGTTCTTC
once,TRBJ2-3,-,TRBV10-1,CASSESETADTQYF,TGCGCCAGCAGTGAGTCGGAGACAGCGGATACGCAGTATTTT
once,TRBJ2-3,TRBD2,TRBV5-4,CASSSRTSGGLNTQYF,TGTGCCAGCAGCTCCCGGACTAGCGGGGGGTTGAATACGCAGTATTTT
-,TRBJ2-7,-,TRBV10-3,CAHRTDSYEQYF,TGTGCTCATAGGACAGATTCCTACGAGCAGTACTTC
-,TRBJ2-1,-,TRBV24-1,CATSDSRQTYNEQFF,TGTGCCACCAGTGATTCCCGACAGACCTACAATGAGCAGTTCTTC
-,TRBJ1-1,TRBD1,TRBV5-4,CASSSGGSTEAFF,TGTGCCAGCAGCTCAGGGGGCTCGACTGAAGCTTTCTTT
-,TRBJ2-7,-,TRBV7-5,CARSLVALAGESGYEQYF,TGTGCCAGAAGCTTAGTCGCGCTAGCGGGAGAATCAGGCTACGAGCAGTACTTC
-,TRBJ2-2,-,TRBV7-7,CASSLEVGLNTGELFF,TGTGCTAGCAGCTTAGAGGTGGGACTCAACACCGGGGAGCTGTTTTTT
-,TRBJ2-3,TRBD2,TRBV12-5,CASGHQRGSGVSDTQYF,TGTGCTAGTGGTCATCAAAGGGGTAGCGGGGTATCAGATACGCAGTATTTT
-,TRBJ2-1,-,TRBV4-2,CASSQDRGRSMFF,TGTGCCAGCAGCCAAGATAGGGGGAGAAGTATGTTCTTC
-,TRBJ2-5,TRBD1,TRBV7-7,CASSTTGGETQYF,TGTGCTAGCAGCACAACAGGGGGGGAGACCCAGTACTTC
-,TRBJ2-2,TRBD1,TRBV7-9,CASSLWTGGYTGELFF,TGTGCCAGCAGCCTTTGGACAGGGGGCTACACCGGGGAGCTGTTTTTT
-,TRBJ2-3,TRBD1,TRBV4-1,CASSQYTGTGDDTQYF,TGCGCCAGCAGCCAATACACCGGGACAGGGGACGATACGCAGTATTTT
few,TRBJ1-6,-,TRBV7-2,CASSPGAYSPLHF,TGTGCCAGCAGCCCCGGTGCTTATTCACCCCTCCACTTT
-,TRBJ1-6,-,TRBV4-1,CASRGTVNSPLHF,TGCGCCAGCCGCGGGACGGTGAATTCACCCCTCCACTTT
-,TRBJ1-2,TRBD1,TRBV7-2,CASSSIQDRGRVYGYTF,TGTGCCAGCAGCTCGATCCAAGACAGGGGGAGGGTCTATGGCTACACCTTC
-,TRBJ2-3,TRBD2,TRBV6-2/TRBV6-3,CASSKRVRAGGRGADTQYF,TGTGCCAGCAGCAAAAGGGTACGAGCCGGCGGGAGGGGTGCAGATACGCAGTATTTT
-,TRBJ1-5,-,TRBV7-8,CASSLAPEQPQHF,TGTGCCAGCAGCTTAGCGCCGGAGCAGCCCCAGCATTTT
-,TRBJ2-3,-,TRBV24-1,CATSDSGTLEGTDTQYF,TGTGCCACCAGTGATTCCGGGACATTGGAGGGCACAGATACGCAGTATTTT